These T cell receptor beta chains were read from a single sample in a study of blood T cell repertoires in COVID-19. The table came from immunoSEQ multiplex PCR; TCRdb's copy has only in-frame clones and leaves some out. The sample has approximately 220,000 clones, 70% to 90% seen once. Sequences were obtained from peripheral blood. The receptors were sampled from a man over 45 with acute or convalescent COVID-19. The CDR3 runs from the conserved cysteine through the conserved F or W. D genes are given only for firm matches. Size tells how often a clone was seen (once, few, many) or the class of an expanded clone, and some rows leave it out.

d_call	clone_size	v_call	j_call	cdr3_aa	cdr3_nt
TRBD1	NA	TRBV16	TRBJ1-2	CASSQPGQGLNYGYTF	TGTGCCAGCAGCCAACCTGGACAGGGCCTTAACTATGGCTACACCTTC
TRBD1	NA	TRBV24-1	TRBJ2-5	CATSDLLGTGGSKTQYF	TGTGCCACCAGTGATTTGCTCGGGACAGGGGGCTCGAAGACCCAGTACTTC
TRBD2	NA	TRBV4-2	TRBJ2-4	CASSRGGVDIQYF	TGTGCCAGCAGCCGCGGGGGGGTGGACATTCAGTACTTC
TRBD1	NA	TRBV6-2/TRBV6-3	TRBJ1-5	CASSSDREYQPQHF	TGTGCCAGCAGTTCGGACAGGGAGTATCAGCCCCAGCATTTT
NA	NA	TRBV7-9	TRBJ1-4	CASSLAGATNEKLFF	TGTGCCAGCAGCTTGGCCGGGGCAACTAATGAAAAACTGTTTTTT
NA	NA	TRBV10-3	TRBJ1-6	CAISDRSDNSPLHF	TGTGCCATCAGTGATCGTTCGGATAATTCACCCCTCCACTTT
NA	NA	TRBV19	TRBJ2-5	CASSKRGYQETQYF	TGTGCCAGTAGTAAACGGGGATACCAAGAGACCCAGTACTTC
NA	few	TRBV5-5	TRBJ1-3	CASSLASINTIYF	TGTGCCAGCAGCTTGGCATCTATAAACACCATATATTTT
NA	once	TRBV4-1	TRBJ1-1	CASSGRPDRNTEAFF	TGCGCCAGCAGCGGCCGGCCGGACAGGAACACTGAAGCTTTCTTT
NA	few	TRBV12-5	TRBJ2-7	CASGLVLGGLYEQYF	TGTGCTAGTGGTTTGGTACTGGGCGGGCTCTACGAGCAGTACTTC
NA	NA	TRBV30	TRBJ1-1	CAWSVLESAEAFF	TGTGCCTGGAGTGTCCTAGAGTCCGCTGAAGCTTTCTTT
NA	NA	TRBV5-6	TRBJ2-2	CASSLNTGELFF	TGTGCCAGCAGCCTTAACACCGGGGAGCTGTTTTTT
NA	NA	TRBV27	TRBJ1-1	CASSPARGSNMNTEAFF	TGTGCCAGCAGTCCAGCACGGGGATCCAACATGAACACTGAAGCTTTCTTT
TRBD2	NA	TRBV6-1	TRBJ2-1	CASSERAFSGGAYNEQFF	TGTGCCAGCAGTGAAAGGGCTTTCAGCGGGGGGGCGTACAATGAGCAGTTCTTC
NA	NA	TRBV21-1	TRBJ1-3	CASSKPNRSRGHSGNTIYF	TGTGCCAGCAGCAAACCGAACCGATCCAGGGGACACTCTGGAAACACCATATATTTT
TRBD1	NA	TRBV7-9	TRBJ2-5	CASSRGQGSETQYF	TGTGCCAGCAGCAGGGGGCAGGGGAGCGAGACCCAGTACTTC
TRBD2	NA	TRBV10-1	TRBJ2-5	CASSERGGPRETQYF	TGCGCCAGCAGTGAGCGGGGGGGCCCCCGGGAGACCCAGTACTTC
TRBD2	NA	TRBV3-1/TRBV3-2	TRBJ2-3	CASSYLAGSTDTQYF	TGTGCCAGCAGCTATCTAGCGGGGTCCACAGATACGCAGTATTTT
TRBD2	NA	TRBV5-1	TRBJ2-5	CASSLGGSGAETQYF	TGCGCCAGCAGCTTGGGGGGTAGCGGGGCAGAGACCCAGTACTTC
TRBD1	NA	TRBV5-4	TRBJ1-2	CASTPQGVSYGYTF	TGTGCCAGCACCCCACAGGGGGTCAGCTATGGCTACACCTTC
TRBD1	NA	TRBV5-1	TRBJ2-1	CASNRDRGQNEQFF	TGCGCCAGCAACCGCGACAGGGGGCAAAATGAGCAGTTCTTC
TRBD1	once	TRBV5-4	TRBJ1-1	CASSVQGALVEAFF	TGTGCCAGCAGCGTGCAGGGGGCGCTGGTTGAAGCTTTCTTT
TRBD2	NA	TRBV11-2	TRBJ2-5	CASSSGASGGRETQYF	TGTGCCAGCAGCTCTGGGGCTAGCGGGGGCAGAGAGACCCAGTACTTC
NA	many	TRBV4-2	TRBJ2-7	CASSPVGGPTTQQYF	TGTGCCAGCAGCCCAGTAGGAGGGCCGACCACTCAGCAGTACTTC
NA	NA	TRBV7-8	TRBJ2-1	CASSPSGDEQFF	TGTGCCAGCAGCCCGTCGGGGGATGAGCAGTTCTTC
TRBD2	NA	TRBV5-6	TRBJ2-3	CASSYLSGAHTDTQYF	TGTGCCAGCAGCTATCTTAGCGGGGCGCACACAGATACGCAGTATTTT
NA	NA	TRBV19	TRBJ1-1	CASIGLMNTEAFF	TGTGCCAGTATCGGGTTGATGAACACTGAAGCTTTCTTT
TRBD1	NA	TRBV11-2	TRBJ1-2	CASSPPTGRHINGYTF	TGTGCCAGCAGCCCACCGACAGGGCGTCATATAAATGGCTACACCTTC
TRBD1	few	TRBV4-1	TRBJ1-5	CASRRSEGATGPYSNQPQHF	TGCGCCAGCAGACGATCAGAGGGGGCCACCGGGCCGTATAGCAATCAGCCCCAGCATTTT
TRBD1	NA	TRBV5-1	TRBJ2-2	CASSFSTGETGELFF	TGCGCCAGCAGCTTCTCGACAGGGGAAACCGGGGAGCTGTTTTTT
TRBD1	once	TRBV3-1/TRBV3-2	TRBJ2-7	CASSPAGDRGLGEQYF	TGTGCCAGCAGCCCAGCCGGGGACAGGGGATTGGGGGAGCAGTACTTC
NA	few	TRBV7-9	TRBJ1-1	CASSPRTGQEAFF	TGTGCCAGCAGCCCTCGAACTGGACAGGAAGCTTTCTTT
TRBD2	once	TRBV7-2	TRBJ2-5	CASSLVGTSKGTQYF	TGTGCCAGCAGCTTAGTCGGGACTAGTAAGGGGACCCAGTACTTC
TRBD1	NA	TRBV7-8	TRBJ1-2	CASSLALRTGGNGYTF	TGTGCCAGCAGCTTAGCGTTGCGGACAGGAGGGAACGGCTACACCTTC
NA	NA	TRBV6-5	TRBJ2-2	CASSYRVGELFF	TGTGCCAGCAGCTACCGGGTGGGGGAGCTGTTTTTT
NA	NA	TRBV6-1	TRBJ1-2	CASSEVANFYGYTF	TGTGCCAGCAGTGAAGTAGCAAATTTCTATGGCTACACCTTC
TRBD1	NA	TRBV6-5	TRBJ2-7	CASSLGTGQYEQYF	TGTGCCAGCAGTCTCGGGACAGGTCAATACGAGCAGTACTTC
TRBD2	NA	TRBV6-5	TRBJ2-1	CASRLTSGVYNEQFF	TGTGCCAGCAGGTTGACTAGCGGAGTTTACAATGAGCAGTTCTTC
TRBD1	NA	TRBV6-1	TRBJ1-6	CASSEAGQGNSPLHF	TGTGCCAGCAGTGAAGCGGGACAGGGTAATTCACCCCTCCACTTT
TRBD1	NA	TRBV19	TRBJ2-7	CASSRGTGSYEQYF	TGTGCCAGTAGTAGGGGGACAGGGAGCTACGAGCAGTACTTC
NA	NA	TRBV12-3/TRBV12-4	TRBJ1-1	CASSLQGGAEAFF	TGTGCCAGCAGTTTGCAAGGGGGGGCTGAAGCTTTCTTT
NA	NA	TRBV2	TRBJ2-5	CASSERETQYF	TGTGCCAGCAGCGAGCGAGAGACCCAGTACTTC
TRBD2	NA	TRBV7-6	TRBJ2-5	CASSLGLAGGQETQYF	TGTGCCAGCAGCTTAGGACTAGCGGGGGGGCAAGAGACCCAGTACTTC
TRBD2	NA	TRBV10-1	TRBJ2-3	CASSESPSGGTDTQYF	TGCGCCAGCAGTGAGTCGCCTAGCGGGGGCACAGATACGCAGTATTTT
NA	NA	TRBV12-3/TRBV12-4	TRBJ2-7	CASSLQGEQYF	TGTGCCAGCAGTTTGCAGGGCGAGCAGTACTTC
TRBD1	NA	TRBV29-1	TRBJ1-1	CSVARDRSNTEAFF	TGCAGCGTTGCGAGGGACAGGTCGAACACTGAAGCTTTCTTT
NA	NA	TRBV10-3	TRBJ1-2	CAISDWQGYGYTF	TGTGCCATCAGTGATTGGCAGGGCTATGGCTACACCTTC
NA	NA	TRBV5-4	TRBJ2-7	CASSLTTGSHEQYF	TGTGCCAGCAGCTTGACAACAGGGAGTCACGAGCAGTACTTC
TRBD1	NA	TRBV7-9	TRBJ1-2	CASSREGTGGLYGYTF	TGTGCCAGCAGCCGAGAGGGGACAGGGGGACTCTATGGCTACACCTTC
NA	NA	TRBV4-1	TRBJ2-2	CASSPPPSIRDMNTGELFF	TGCGCCAGCAGTCCCCCCCCATCAATACGGGACATGAACACCGGGGAGCTGTTTTTT
NA	NA	TRBV19	TRBJ1-1	CASRGRVVSTEAFF	TGTGCCAGTAGGGGGAGGGTCGTTAGTACTGAAGCTTTCTTT
NA	NA	TRBV6-1	TRBJ2-6	CASSELASGANVLTF	TGTGCCAGCAGTGAACTGGCCTCTGGGGCCAACGTCCTGACTTTC
NA	NA	TRBV12-3/TRBV12-4	TRBJ1-1	CASSLSYTEAFF	TGTGCCAGCAGCCTATCTTACACTGAAGCTTTCTTT
NA	once	TRBV7-9	TRBJ1-2	CASSPNSYGYTF	TGTGCCAGCAGCCCCAACAGCTATGGCTACACCTTC
NA	NA	TRBV7-9	TRBJ1-2	CASSRDREAGYTF	TGTGCCAGCAGTCGAGACCGGGAGGCTGGCTACACCTTC
NA	NA	TRBV5-1	TRBJ1-3	CASSLGSQGNTIYF	TGCGCCAGCAGCTTGGGGTCACAGGGAAACACCATATATTTT
NA	NA	TRBV6-1	TRBJ1-6	CASSEVVNSPLHF	TGTGCCAGCAGTGAAGTAGTTAATTCACCCCTCCACTTT